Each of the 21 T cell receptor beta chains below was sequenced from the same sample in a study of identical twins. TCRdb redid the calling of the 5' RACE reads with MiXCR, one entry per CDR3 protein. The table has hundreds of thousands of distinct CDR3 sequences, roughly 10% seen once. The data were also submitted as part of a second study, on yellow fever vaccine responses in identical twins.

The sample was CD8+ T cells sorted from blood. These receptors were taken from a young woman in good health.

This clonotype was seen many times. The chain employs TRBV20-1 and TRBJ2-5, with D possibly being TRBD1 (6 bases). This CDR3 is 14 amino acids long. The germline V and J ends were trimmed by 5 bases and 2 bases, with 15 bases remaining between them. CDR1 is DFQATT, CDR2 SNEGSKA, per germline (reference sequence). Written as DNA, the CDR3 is TGCAGTGCTCGGACAGTAAAAATACAAGAGACCCAGTACTTC. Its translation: CSARTVKIQETQYF.

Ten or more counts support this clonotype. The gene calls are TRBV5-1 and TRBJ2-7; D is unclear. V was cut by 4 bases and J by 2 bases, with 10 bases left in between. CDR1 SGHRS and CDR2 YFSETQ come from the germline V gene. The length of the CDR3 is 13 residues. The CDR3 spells CASSPSATYEQYF. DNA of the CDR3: TGCGCCAGCAGCCCGTCCGCGACCTACGAGCAGTACTTC. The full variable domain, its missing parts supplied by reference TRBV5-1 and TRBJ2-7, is KAGVTQTPRYLIKTRGQQVTLSCSPISGHRSVSWYQQTPGQGLQFLFEYFSETQRNKGNFPGRFSGRQFSNSRSEMNVSTLELGDSALYLCASSPSATYEQYFGPGTRLTVT.

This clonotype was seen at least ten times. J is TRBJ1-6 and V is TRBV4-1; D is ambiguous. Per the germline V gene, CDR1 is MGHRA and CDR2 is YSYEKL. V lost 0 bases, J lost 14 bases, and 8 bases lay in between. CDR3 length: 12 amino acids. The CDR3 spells CASSQDQMALHF. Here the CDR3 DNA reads TGCGCCAGCAGCCAAGATCAAATGGCCCTCCACTTT.

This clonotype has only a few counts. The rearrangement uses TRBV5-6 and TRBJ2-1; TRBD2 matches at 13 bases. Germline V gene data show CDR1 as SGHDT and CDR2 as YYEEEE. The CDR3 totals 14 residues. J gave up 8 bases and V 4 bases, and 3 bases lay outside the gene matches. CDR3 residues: CASSPGLAGHEQFF. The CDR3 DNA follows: TGTGCCAGCAGCCCGGGACTAGCGGGACATGAGCAGTTCTTC.

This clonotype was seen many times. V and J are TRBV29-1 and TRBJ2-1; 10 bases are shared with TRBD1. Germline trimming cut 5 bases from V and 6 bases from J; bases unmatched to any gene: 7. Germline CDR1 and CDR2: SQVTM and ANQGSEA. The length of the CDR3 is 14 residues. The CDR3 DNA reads TGCAGCGTTTTTCCCGGGACAGGGGCCAATGAGCAGTTCTTC. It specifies CSVFPGTGANEQFF.

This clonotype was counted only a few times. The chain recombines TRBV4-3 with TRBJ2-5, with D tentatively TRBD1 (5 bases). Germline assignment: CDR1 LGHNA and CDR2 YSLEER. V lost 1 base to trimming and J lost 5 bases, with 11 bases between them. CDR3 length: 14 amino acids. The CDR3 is CASSQGPGSETQYF. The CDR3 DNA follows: TGCGCCAGCAGCCAAGGTCCAGGGTCGGAGACCCAGTACTTC.

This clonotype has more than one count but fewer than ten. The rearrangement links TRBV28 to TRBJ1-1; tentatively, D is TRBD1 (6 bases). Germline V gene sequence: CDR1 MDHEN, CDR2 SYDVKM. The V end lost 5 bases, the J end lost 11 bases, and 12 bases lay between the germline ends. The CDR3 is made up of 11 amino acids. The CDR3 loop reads CASSGGAGAFF. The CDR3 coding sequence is TGTGCCAGCAGTGGGGGGGCAGGGGCTTTCTTT.

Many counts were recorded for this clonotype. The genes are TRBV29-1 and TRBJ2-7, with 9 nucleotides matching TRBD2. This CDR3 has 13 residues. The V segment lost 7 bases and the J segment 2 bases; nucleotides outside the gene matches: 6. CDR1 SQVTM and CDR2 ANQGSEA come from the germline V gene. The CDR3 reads CSAGSGGPYEQYF. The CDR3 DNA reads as TGCAGCGCTGGGAGCGGGGGGCCCTACGAGCAGTACTTC.

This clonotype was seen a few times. The DNA for the CDR3 is TGCAGTGCTAGTCTTCGAGAATATGCCGCCGAGCAGTACTTC. It specifies CSASLREYAAEQYF. The rearrangement links TRBV20-1 to TRBJ2-7; D remains ambiguous. Trimming took 3 bases from V and 6 from J, leaving 18 bases between them. Germline V lookup: CDR1 DFQATT, CDR2 SNEGSKA (reference sequence). This CDR3 has 14 amino acids.

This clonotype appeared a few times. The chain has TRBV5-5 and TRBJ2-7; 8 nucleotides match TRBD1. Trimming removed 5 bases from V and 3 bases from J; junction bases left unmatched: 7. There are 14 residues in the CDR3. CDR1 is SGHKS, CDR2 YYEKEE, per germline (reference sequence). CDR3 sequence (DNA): TGTGCCAGCAGACAGACACAGGGGGTCTACGAGCAGTACTTC. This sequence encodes CASRQTQGVYEQYF.

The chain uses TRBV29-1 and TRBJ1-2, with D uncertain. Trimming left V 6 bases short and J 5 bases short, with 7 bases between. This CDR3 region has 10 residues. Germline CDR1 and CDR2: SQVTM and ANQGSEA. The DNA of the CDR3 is TGCAGCGTCTTTGAATATGGCTACACCTTC. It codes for CSVFEYGYTF.

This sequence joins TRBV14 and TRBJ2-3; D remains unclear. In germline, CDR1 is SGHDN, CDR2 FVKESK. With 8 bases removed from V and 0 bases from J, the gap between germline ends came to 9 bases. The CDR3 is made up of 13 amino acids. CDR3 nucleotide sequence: TGTGCCAGCCGTGGATTAAGCACAGATACGCAGTATTTT. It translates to CASRGLSTDTQYF.

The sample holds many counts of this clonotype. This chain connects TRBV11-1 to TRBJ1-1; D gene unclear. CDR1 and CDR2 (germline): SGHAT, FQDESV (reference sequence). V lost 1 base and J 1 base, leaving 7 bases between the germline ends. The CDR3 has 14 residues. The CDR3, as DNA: TGTGCCAGCAGCTTAGGGAGGAGGAACACTGAAGCTTTCTTT. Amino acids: CASSLGRRNTEAFF.

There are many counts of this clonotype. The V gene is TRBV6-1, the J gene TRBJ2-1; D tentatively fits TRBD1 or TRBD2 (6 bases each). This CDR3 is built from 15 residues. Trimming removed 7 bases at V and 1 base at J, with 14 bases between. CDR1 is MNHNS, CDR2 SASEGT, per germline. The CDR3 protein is CASTFEGGSYNEQFF. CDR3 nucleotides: TGTGCCAGCACCTTCGAGGGGGGTTCCTACAATGAGCAGTTCTTC.

The CDR3 spells CASSLYASAVDEQFF. CDR3 nucleotides: TGTGCCAGCAGTTTATATGCGTCTGCGGTCGATGAGCAGTTCTTC. The J gene is TRBJ2-1, the V gene TRBV28; D gene uncertain. V was cut by 1 base and J by 8 bases, with 15 bases left in between. The CDR3 consists of 15 residues. From germline, CDR1 is MDHEN and CDR2 SYDVKM.

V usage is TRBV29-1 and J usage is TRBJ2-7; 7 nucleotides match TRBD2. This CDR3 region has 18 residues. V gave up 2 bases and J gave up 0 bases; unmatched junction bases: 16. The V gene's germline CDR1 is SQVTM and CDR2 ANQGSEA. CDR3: CSVEWAASLTGGSYEQYF. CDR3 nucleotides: TGCAGCGTTGAATGGGCGGCTAGCCTGACGGGGGGCTCCTACGAGCAGTACTTC.

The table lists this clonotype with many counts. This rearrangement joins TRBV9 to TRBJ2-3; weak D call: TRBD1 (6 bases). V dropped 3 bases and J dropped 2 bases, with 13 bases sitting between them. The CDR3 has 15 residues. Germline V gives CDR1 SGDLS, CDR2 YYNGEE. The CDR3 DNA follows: TGTGCCAGCAGCGCACAGGGATGGATCACAGATACGCAGTATTTT. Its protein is CASSAQGWITDTQYF. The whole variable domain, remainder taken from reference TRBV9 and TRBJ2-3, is DSGVTQTPKHLITATGQRVTLRCSPRSGDLSVYWYQQSLDQGLQFLIQYYNGEERAKGNILERFSAQQFPDLHSELNLSSLELGDSALYFCASSAQGWITDTQYFGPGTRLTVL.

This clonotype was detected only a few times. Here the CDR3 DNA reads TGCGCCAGCAGCCAAGATATGGAGAGACACGAGCAGTACTTC. Translating gives CASSQDMERHEQYF. V is TRBV4-1 and J is TRBJ2-7; no clear D gene. This CDR3 is built from 14 residues. From germline, CDR1 is MGHRA and CDR2 YSYEKL. Trimming removed 0 bases at V and 5 bases at J, with 11 bases between.

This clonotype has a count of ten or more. The CDR3 is CASSLTSSIYEQYF. The DNA for the CDR3 is TGTGCCAGCAGTTTGACTAGCAGTATTTACGAGCAGTACTTC. J is TRBJ2-7 and V is TRBV27; TRBD2 aligns across 7 bases. Losses at the gene ends were 3 bases for V and 4 bases for J; bases not matched to a gene: 6. CDR1 is MNHEY, CDR2 SMNVEV, per germline (reference sequence). The length of the CDR3 is 14 residues.

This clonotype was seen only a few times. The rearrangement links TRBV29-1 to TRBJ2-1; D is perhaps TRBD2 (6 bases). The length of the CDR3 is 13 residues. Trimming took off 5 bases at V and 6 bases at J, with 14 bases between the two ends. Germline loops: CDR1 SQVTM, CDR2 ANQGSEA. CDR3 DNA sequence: TGCAGCGTTTCCGGGACTGGGAGCAATGAGCAGTTCTTC. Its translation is CSVSGTGSNEQFF.

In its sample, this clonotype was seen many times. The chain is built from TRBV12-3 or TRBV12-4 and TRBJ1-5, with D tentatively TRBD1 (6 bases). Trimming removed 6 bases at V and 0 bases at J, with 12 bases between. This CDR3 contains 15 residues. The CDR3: CASSRGGDSNQPQHF. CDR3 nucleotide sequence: TGTGCCAGCAGCAGGGGAGGAGATAGCAATCAGCCCCAGCATTTT.